The clone carrying this TCR beta chain showed up many times. Antigen specificity is unknown. Each CDR3 protein gets one entry after TCRdb re-called the reads with MiXCR. The table has 400,000 to 550,000 distinct CDR3 sequences, 11% seen once. The source of the sample is a study of T cell repertoires in cytomegalovirus infection. For the study at large: Public TCR beta signature analysis indicated the presence of both CMV infection and matching HLA type.

Study findings and constraints: Frequencies of public TCR beta families were cumulated, and this identified carriers of CMV plus the relevant HLA.

CDR1 and CDR2 from the germline V gene are SGHVS and FQNEAQ. The length of the CDR3 is 13 residues. V was pared by 3 bases and J by 6 bases, with 10 bases between. The genes are TRBV7-8 and TRBJ2-3, with D tentatively TRBD1 (6 bases). The sequenced sample consisted of PBMCs. The TCR was taken from a human donor in good health (CMV status not recorded). Some clones in this sample may be carry-over from other donors' samples. The CDR3 is CASSFRGLDTQYF. DNA of the CDR3: TGTGCCAGCAGCTTCAGGGGTTTGGATACGCAGTATTTT. The variable domain in full, completed from reference TRBV7-8 and TRBJ2-3, reads GAGVSQSPRYKVAKRGQDVALRCDPISGHVSLFWYQQALGQGPEFLTYFQNEAQLDKSGLPSDRFFAERPEGSVSTLKIQRTQQEDSAVYLCASSFRGLDTQYFGPGTRLTVL.